This entry lists 7 T cell receptor beta chains sequenced from one sample in a study of OX40 agonist ivuxolimab in advanced cancers. Receptors were amplified or captured by the immunoSEQ multiplex PCR assay. Drawn from immuneACCESS, this table holds only the in-frame rearrangements with V and J called that TCRdb kept. Clones are partly lost; checked studies trace under half to an unresolved V gene and leave the rest unexplained. In this sample the table shows about 83,000 clones, less than 90% of which occur a single time. The ten largest clones take up under 0.75% of the sample. The sample was CD4+ or CD8+ T cells sorted from blood, taken in a trial of the OX40 agonist ivuxolimab. All receptors come from an adult with an advanced solid tumor such as melanoma, head and neck, liver or kidney cancer.

CDR3 coding DNA: TGTGCCAGCAGCCAAGATTCAGAGGACTATGGCTACACCTTC. It encodes CASSQDSEDYGYTF. The chain combines TRBV5-4 with TRBJ1-2; no clear D gene. This CDR3 is 14 amino acids long. Germline CDR1 and CDR2: SGHNT and YYREEE (reference sequence). V was clipped by 4 bases and J by 3 bases, with 13 bases between them. Complete variable domain (other parts from reference TRBV5-4 and TRBJ1-2): ETGVTQSPTHLIKTRGQQVTLRCSSQSGHNTVSWYQQALGQGPQFIFQYYREEENGRGNFPPRFSGLQFPNYSSELNVNALELDDSALYLCASSQDSEDYGYTFGSGTRLTVV.

The chain recombines TRBV11-2 with TRBJ2-7; TRBD2 aligns across 7 bases. The V segment lost 3 bases and the J segment 6 bases; nucleotides outside the gene matches: 17. Germline V gives CDR1 SGHAT, CDR2 FQNNGV. This CDR3 region has 17 residues. The CDR3 sequence: CASSFTAAGTTAREQYF. The CDR3 nucleotides read TGTGCCAGCAGCTTCACTGCAGCGGGGACTACTGCTCGCGAGCAGTACTTC.

The gene calls are TRBV19 and TRBJ2-1; TRBD2 aligns across 9 bases. The CDR3 contains 17 residues. V shed 4 bases, J shed 0 bases, and the junction held 7 bases outside the gene matches. Germline CDR1 reads LNHDA; CDR2 reads SQIVND (reference sequence). The CDR3 DNA is TGTGCCAGTAGTACTTCCTTTAGCGGGAGCTCCTACAATGAGCAGTTCTTC. The encoded protein is CASSTSFSGSSYNEQFF.

This rearrangement joins TRBV9 to TRBJ2-7; no clear D gene. Per germline, CDR1 SGDLS and CDR2 YYNGEE. This CDR3 is 18 amino acids long. Trimming shortened V by 0 bases and J by 1 base, and 20 bases separated the two germline ends. CDR3 DNA: TGTGCCAGCAGCGTAGGCCCCTCGGGCCTCGTGGGTTCCTACGAGCAGTACTTC. Residues: CASSVGPSGLVGSYEQYF.

The V and J genes are TRBV27 and TRBJ1-2, with a weak D call TRBD1 (5 bases). Per germline, CDR1 MNHEY and CDR2 SMNVEV (reference sequence). V was shortened by 7 bases and J by 4 bases, with 19 bases between the two germline ends. The CDR3 has 15 amino acids. The DNA for the CDR3 is TGTGCCAGCATACCGAGGGCAGGGACCGGCTATGGCTACACCTTC. This codes for CASIPRAGTGYGYTF.

V gene TRBV4-1 combines with J gene TRBJ2-5, with TRBD2 matching over 8 bases. The CDR3 totals 15 residues. Trimming cost V 4 bases and J 3 bases; bases outside gene matches: 7. The V gene's germline CDR1 is MGHRA and CDR2 YSYEKL. The CDR3 coding sequence is TGCGCCAGCAGCCGTAACGTAGCGGGAAAAGAGACCCAGTACTTC. Residues: CASSRNVAGKETQYF.

The J gene is TRBJ1-2, the V gene TRBV25-1, with 7 bases that match TRBD1. With V trimmed by 11 bases and J by 4 bases, 16 bases remained unmatched. The length of the CDR3 is 15 residues. Germline CDR1 MGHDK, CDR2 SYGVNS. CDR3: CAHRDSWILSYGYTF. The CDR3 bases are TGTGCCCACCGGGACAGCTGGATCCTCAGCTATGGCTACACCTTC.